The next 9 T cell receptor beta chains were all read from a single sample in a study of OX40 agonist ivuxolimab in advanced cancers. Assay used: immunoSEQ multiplex PCR; TCRdb lists only in-frame clones, some missing. Of 50,000 or so clones listed, about three quarters were seen once; the top ten hold roughly 7.9%. This sample comprised CD4+ or CD8+ T cells sorted from blood, obtained in a trial of the OX40 agonist ivuxolimab. These receptors were collected from an adult with an advanced solid tumor such as melanoma, head and neck, liver or kidney cancer.

This clone was seen once. The chain has TRBV5-1 and TRBJ2-1, with 9 bases lining up with TRBD2. Per the germline V gene, CDR1 is SGHRS and CDR2 is YFSETQ. CDR3 size: 15 residues. The J segment lost 3 bases and the V segment lost 5 bases, leaving 6 bases of the junction unmatched. For the CDR3, the DNA is TGCGCCAGCAGTAATAGCGGGAGTATCTACAATGAGCAGTTCTTC. Amino acids: CASSNSGSIYNEQFF.

This clone came up a few times. The gene calls are TRBV5-4 and TRBJ1-1, with unresolved D. CDR1 and CDR2 (germline): SGHNT, YYREEE (reference sequence). The CDR3 length is 14 residues. The V and J ends lost 0 bases and 0 bases respectively, with 6 bases between them. The CDR3 DNA reads TGTGCCAGCAGCTTGGTGGGTATGAACACTGAAGCTTTCTTT. Translating it yields CASSLVGMNTEAFF.

The V and J genes are TRBV12-1 and TRBJ2-7. TRBV12-1 counts as a pseudogene. The CDR3 spans 13 residues. The CDR3 loop reads CASSGRAGNEQYF. Written as DNA, the CDR3 is TGTGCCAGCAGCGGACGGGCTGGGAACGAGCAGTACTTC.

This clone was found a few times. The rearrangement uses TRBV2 and TRBJ2-5; no clear D gene. The germline V gene has CDR1 SNHLY and CDR2 FYNNEI. The CDR3 length is 12 residues. V was pared by 8 bases and J by 0 bases, with 7 bases between. In DNA, the CDR3 is TGTGCCAGCGGAGATCACCAAGAGACCCAGTACTTC. This translates into CASGDHQETQYF.

This clone was picked up a small number of times. The V gene is TRBV7-8, the J gene TRBJ2-7; 8 positions agree with TRBD1. The germline V gene has CDR1 SGHVS and CDR2 FQNEAQ. The CDR3 extends over 13 amino acids. V lost 5 bases and J lost 6; bases outside the gene matches: 6. The CDR3 region has the DNA TGTGCCAGCAGCACCCGACAGGGGAGCGAGCAGTACTTC. It is translated as CASSTRQGSEQYF.

V and J are TRBV7-2 and TRBJ2-2; 12 positions agree with TRBD2. The germline CDR1 and CDR2 sequences are SGHTA and FQGNSA. The CDR3 sequence is 16 residues long. J gave up 4 bases and V 5 bases, and 5 bases lay outside the gene matches. The CDR3 nucleotides read TGTGCCAGCAGCCCCGGACTAGCGGGAACCACCGGGGAGCTGTTTTTT. The encoded protein is CASSPGLAGTTGELFF.

The V call is TRBV7-7, the J call TRBJ1-1; no definite D call. The CDR3 length is 13 residues. With 5 bases removed from V and 7 bases from J, the gap between germline ends came to 14 bases. Germline assignment: CDR1 SSHAT and CDR2 FNYEAQ (reference sequence). In DNA form, the CDR3 reads TGTGCCAGCAGCCCCCTGGAGGGCAGTGAAGCTTTCTTT. Translation: CASSPLEGSEAFF.

This clone was seen only once. The chain recombines TRBV6-1 with TRBJ2-7; TRBD1 agrees at 7 bases. The V and J ends lost 5 bases and 2 bases, in that order; junction bases with no gene match: 6. Germline V gene sequence: CDR1 MNHNS, CDR2 SASEGT. The CDR3 runs 14 residues. The CDR3 loop reads CASSSDRAAYEQYF. The CDR3 DNA sequence: TGTGCCAGCAGTTCCGACAGGGCCGCCTACGAGCAGTACTTC.

The gene calls are TRBV27 and TRBJ1-1, with no clear D. Deletions cut 6 bases from V and 1 base from J, with 12 bases between. The CDR3 runs 14 residues. Looked up from germline, CDR1 is MNHEY and CDR2 is SMNVEV (reference sequence). This CDR3 reads CASSIGPANTEAFF. The CDR3 region has the DNA TGTGCCAGCAGCATTGGACCAGCGAACACTGAAGCTTTCTTT.